The 2 T cell receptor beta chains listed next were all sequenced from one sample in a study of blood T cell repertoires in COVID-19. Data came from immunoSEQ multiplex PCR; TCRdb stores just in-frame clones and leaves some out. This sample has about 97,000 clones, with around 87% found just once. What was sequenced was peripheral blood. The receptor set was obtained from a man aged 50-60 years with active or convalescent COVID-19.

The gene calls are TRBV3-1 (or the pseudogene TRBV3-2) and TRBJ2-5; possibly TRBD2 for D (6 bases). Germline V CDR1 and CDR2: LGHDT, YNNKEL (reference sequence). The CDR3 totals 16 residues. V dropped 0 bases and J dropped 1 base, with 12 bases sitting between them. CDR3 loop: CASSQDVGGFQETQYF. The CDR3 region has the DNA TGTGCCAGCAGCCAAGACGTCGGGGGATTCCAAGAGACCCAGTACTTC.

J is TRBJ1-1 and V is TRBV4-1; 7 bases map to TRBD1. With 5 bases clipped from V and 5 bases from J, the junction kept 14 bases outside the gene matches. The germline gives CDR1 MGHRA, CDR2 YSYEKL. The CDR3 spans 16 residues. CDR3 protein: CASSESSTGTRTEAFF. CDR3 nucleotides: TGCGCCAGCAGCGAAAGTTCGACAGGGACGAGGACTGAAGCTTTCTTT.